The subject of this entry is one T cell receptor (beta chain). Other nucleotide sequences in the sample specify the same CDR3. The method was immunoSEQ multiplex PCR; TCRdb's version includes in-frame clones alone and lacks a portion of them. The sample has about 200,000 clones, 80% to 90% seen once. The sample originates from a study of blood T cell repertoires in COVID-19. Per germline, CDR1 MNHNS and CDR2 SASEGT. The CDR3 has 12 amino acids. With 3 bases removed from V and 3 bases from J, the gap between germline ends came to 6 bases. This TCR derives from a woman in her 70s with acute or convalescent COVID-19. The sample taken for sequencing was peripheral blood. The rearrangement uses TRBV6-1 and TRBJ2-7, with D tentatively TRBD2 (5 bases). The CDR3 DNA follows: TGTGCCAGCAGTGATGGACTCTACGAGCAGTACTTC. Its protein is CASSDGLYEQYF.